The rows below give T cell receptor beta chains drawn from one sample of a study of Graves' ophthalmopathy and Graves' hyperthyroidism. TCRdb reprocessed the multiplex PCR reads with MiXCR, giving one entry per CDR3 protein. Seen here are around 400,000 distinct CDR3 sequences, about 16% observed once, and the top ten hold about 1.6%. The specimen sequenced was peripheral blood. All receptors come from a woman aged 18-29 years with Graves' ophthalmopathy. Both conserved end residues are part of each CDR3. The D gene is left open where the match is weak. Size values are once, few and many counts, or a class for expanded clones, and some rows have none.

D	V	J	size	length	DNA	CDR3
NA	TRBV5-6	TRBJ1-6	many	13	TGTGCCAGCAGCTTGGGAGGGGGTTCACCCCTCCACTTT	CASSLGGGSPLHF
NA	TRBV12-3/TRBV12-4	TRBJ2-7	many	15	TGTGCCAGCAGTTTAGGGAGGGGTCTAAGCTACGAGCAGTACTTC	CASSLGRGLSYEQYF
TRBD1	TRBV29-1	TRBJ1-1	many	14	TGCAGCGGGCGACAGGGGGTTCGAGACACTGAAGCTTTCTTT	CSGRQGVRDTEAFF
TRBD1	TRBV28	TRBJ1-5	many	16	TGTGCCAGCAGCTCACCGGACAGGGGGGTCGGACAGCCCCAGCATTTT	CASSSPDRGVGQPQHF
NA	TRBV6-2/TRBV6-3	TRBJ1-5	many	14	TGTGCCAGCAGTTACGGACCGATCAATCAGCCCCAGCATTTT	CASSYGPINQPQHF
NA	TRBV6-2/TRBV6-3	TRBJ2-7	many	15	TGTGCCAGCAGACCGAGATTCAGGAGTTCCTACGAGCAGTACTTC	CASRPRFRSSYEQYF
NA	TRBV15	TRBJ2-2	NA	16	TGTGCCACCAGCAGACAGGGACGCGCGAACACCGGGGAGCTGTTTTTT	CATSRQGRANTGELFF
NA	TRBV13	TRBJ1-2	many	14	TGTGCCAGCAGCTTAGTGATGGCGGAGGATGGCTACACCTTC	CASSLVMAEDGYTF
NA	TRBV6-1	TRBJ2-7	NA	17	TGTGCCAGCAGCCCCCTACTGGCTACGCCATCACCCTACGAGCAGTACTTC	CASSPLLATPSPYEQYF
NA	TRBV20-1	TRBJ2-2	many	15	TGCAGTGCTAGAGGGGGCAGGGCCAACACCGGGGAGCTGTTTTTT	CSARGGRANTGELFF
TRBD2	TRBV7-3	TRBJ2-2	many	18	TGTGCCAGCAGCTTAAGTCCCGGACTAGCGGGTAACACCGGGGAGCTGTTTTTT	CASSLSPGLAGNTGELFF
TRBD2	TRBV5-1	TRBJ2-7	many	14	TGCGCCAGGGGACTAGCGGGAGGGCCTGAAGAGCAGTACTTC	CARGLAGGPEEQYF
NA	TRBV7-8	TRBJ2-5	many	12	TGTGCCAGCAGCGCTGGGTGGGAGACCCAGTACTTC	CASSAGWETQYF
NA	TRBV29-1	TRBJ1-3	many	13	TGCAGCGCCCTGGGGGCGCTTGGAAACACCATATATTTT	CSALGALGNTIYF
TRBD1	TRBV15	TRBJ2-5	many	15	TGTGCCACCAGCCTTCCGGGACAGGGGCATGAGACCCAGTACTTC	CATSLPGQGHETQYF
NA	TRBV7-2	TRBJ1-1	few	12	TGTGCCAGCAGCAACGACGAAACTGAAGCTTTCTTT	CASSNDETEAFF
TRBD1	TRBV24-1	TRBJ1-5	many	15	TGTGCCACCAGTGATTTTGACAGGGACAATCAGCCCCAGCATTTT	CATSDFDRDNQPQHF
NA	TRBV28	TRBJ2-7	many	14	TGTGCCAGCAGCTCCGGACCCTTGTCCGGCGAGCAGTACTTC	CASSSGPLSGEQYF
NA	TRBV12-3/TRBV12-4	TRBJ1-2	many	14	TGTGCCAGCAGTTTAGGGGGGGAAGGATGGGGCTACACCTTC	CASSLGGEGWGYTF
NA	TRBV11-2	TRBJ1-5	many	12	TGTGCCAGCAGCTTAAATGATCAGCCCCAGCATTTT	CASSLNDQPQHF
NA	TRBV2	TRBJ2-5	many	16	TGTGCCAGCACTTCCCTGAGGCTCTTGGACGGGGAGACCCAGTACTTC	CASTSLRLLDGETQYF
TRBD2	TRBV28	TRBJ2-1	many	15	TGTGCCAGCACCCTTGGACTAGCGGGCGATCGTGAGCAGTTCTTC	CASTLGLAGDREQFF
NA	TRBV27	TRBJ1-6	NA	16	TGTGCCAGCAGTCCGAAATTAAGCTCCTATAATTCACCCCTCCACTTT	CASSPKLSSYNSPLHF
TRBD1	TRBV15	TRBJ2-7	many	16	TGTGCCACCAGCAGAGATCTGGTCAGGGGGACCTACGAGCAGTACTTC	CATSRDLVRGTYEQYF
NA	TRBV3-1	TRBJ1-3	NA	15	TGTGCCAGCAGCCAATGGGTCGACTCTGGAAACACCATATATTTT	CASSQWVDSGNTIYF
NA	TRBV12-3/TRBV12-4	TRBJ2-3	many	12	TGTGCCAGCCTAGAAGGCACAGATACGCAGTATTTT	CASLEGTDTQYF
NA	TRBV7-2	TRBJ2-7	many	13	TGTGCCAGCAGCCTCCTAATGAACCACGAGCAGTACTTC	CASSLLMNHEQYF
TRBD1	TRBV5-1	TRBJ2-7	once	15	TGCGCCAGCAGCACCGGGACAGGTCCGAATCGCGAGCAGTACTTC	CASSTGTGPNREQYF
NA	TRBV6-1	TRBJ1-1	many	14	TGTGCCAGCAGCGACCGGCCGTCGAACACTGAAGCTTTCTTT	CASSDRPSNTEAFF
NA	TRBV7-9	TRBJ2-4	NA	13	TGTGCCAGCTCCAGCGAGGGGGGGAACATTCAGTACTTC	CASSSEGGNIQYF
NA	TRBV9	TRBJ2-5	many	13	TGTGCCAGCAACCGGGACCCCAAAGAGACCCAGTACTTC	CASNRDPKETQYF
TRBD1	TRBV2	TRBJ1-3	many	13	TGTGCCCTCCGACAGGGCTCTGGAAACACCATATATTTT	CALRQGSGNTIYF
NA	TRBV18	TRBJ1-1	many	13	TGTGCCAGCTCACCAAAGGGAGCTACTGAAGCTTTCTTT	CASSPKGATEAFF
NA	TRBV30	TRBJ2-2	NA	15	TGTGCCTGGAGTGTGTTTAGTATCAACACCGGGGAGCTGTTTTTT	CAWSVFSINTGELFF
TRBD1	TRBV20-1	TRBJ1-5	many	16	TGCAGTGCTACCGTTCCGGGACAGGGGGCGAATCAGCCCCAGCATTTT	CSATVPGQGANQPQHF
NA	TRBV20-1	TRBJ1-6	many	13	TGCAGTGCCACGGGCTCGGGGAATTCACCCCTCCACTTT	CSATGSGNSPLHF
NA	TRBV7-9	TRBJ1-1	many	14	TGTGCCAGCAGCTTAGGACAGTCGGGCACTGAAGCTTTCTTT	CASSLGQSGTEAFF
NA	TRBV7-9	TRBJ1-6	many	14	TGTGCCAGCAGCTCCCCCGTCTCTGGATCACCCCTCCACTTT	CASSSPVSGSPLHF
NA	TRBV27	TRBJ2-2	many	15	TGTGCCAGCAGTTTAAAGTCAGCGGACACCGGGGAGCTGTTTTTT	CASSLKSADTGELFF
NA	TRBV12-3/TRBV12-4	TRBJ1-1	many	13	TGTGCCAGCAGTTTTGAGGTGAACACTGAAGCTTTCTTT	CASSFEVNTEAFF
NA	TRBV2	TRBJ2-7	many	14	TGTGCCAGCAGTGATTTCGAGGAGGTGGACGAGCAGTACTTC	CASSDFEEVDEQYF
NA	TRBV28	TRBJ2-7	many	14	TGTGCCAGCAGTAGGACGGCAGGGCACTACGAGCAGTACTTC	CASSRTAGHYEQYF
NA	TRBV30	TRBJ2-2	many	13	TGTGCCTGGAAGGCAGGCCAGGGCGGGGAGCTGTTTTTT	CAWKAGQGGELFF
NA	TRBV7-9	TRBJ2-5	NA	14	TGTGCCAGCAGCTGGGGGACCGCCAGGGAGACCCAGTACTTC	CASSWGTARETQYF
NA	TRBV6-5	TRBJ2-5	many	14	TGTGCCAGCAGTTACTGGGACTCCCGAGAGACCCAGTACTTC	CASSYWDSRETQYF
NA	TRBV6-2/TRBV6-3	TRBJ1-6	many	15	TGTGCCAGCAGTTACTCCGGGAGGCTAGATTCACCCCTCCACTTT	CASSYSGRLDSPLHF
NA	TRBV27	TRBJ2-2	few	17	TGTGCCAGCAGATCCTCGAGGGCGCAAGGCCCAGCCGGGGAGCTGTTTTTT	CASRSSRAQGPAGELFF
NA	TRBV6-5	TRBJ1-2	NA	16	TGTGCCAGCAGTTACCCTAGTGGGGGAGGGAACTATGGCTACACCTTC	CASSYPSGGGNYGYTF
NA	TRBV12-3/TRBV12-4	TRBJ1-5	NA	14	TGTGCCAGCAGCCCCAACAGGCGCGGTCAGCCCCAGCATTTT	CASSPNRRGQPQHF
NA	TRBV6-4	TRBJ2-6	many	15	TGTGCCAGCAGTGACTCGAGGTCTGGGGCCAACGTCCTGACTTTC	CASSDSRSGANVLTF
NA	TRBV5-1	TRBJ2-2	NA	15	TGCGCCAGCAGCTTAAGTAGGGTCGGTTCCGGGGAGCTGTTTTTT	CASSLSRVGSGELFF
NA	TRBV6-5	TRBJ1-5	many	17	TGTGCCAGCGGTTCCGAGGCAGTCCCTTATAGCAATCAGCCCCAGCATTTT	CASGSEAVPYSNQPQHF
NA	TRBV7-2	TRBJ2-5	many	12	TGTGCCAGCAGCTTAACTTCAGAGACCCAGTACTTC	CASSLTSETQYF
TRBD1	TRBV15	TRBJ1-5	many	12	TGTGCCACCCAGGGGGGCAATCAGCCCCAGCATTTT	CATQGGNQPQHF
NA	TRBV3-1	TRBJ1-1	many	15	TGTGCCAGCAGCCAAGATTGGCAGGGGATCCCTGAAGCTTTCTTT	CASSQDWQGIPEAFF
NA	TRBV6-2/TRBV6-3	TRBJ1-5	many	13	TGTGCCAGCAGTTATTTCCGCGGTCAGCCCCAGCATTTT	CASSYFRGQPQHF
TRBD2	TRBV7-2	TRBJ2-5	many	16	TGTGCCAGCAGCCCACGCGGACTAGCGGGAGTAGAGACCCAGTACTTC	CASSPRGLAGVETQYF
NA	TRBV7-2	TRBJ1-2	NA	12	TGTGCCAGCAGTTCCGGATTTACTGGCTACACCTTC	CASSSGFTGYTF
TRBD1	TRBV6-1	TRBJ2-7	many	15	TGTGCCAGCAGTGAGCCGGGACAGGGCTCCTACGAGCAGTACTTC	CASSEPGQGSYEQYF